The source of this TCR beta chain is a study of T cell changes during pregnancy in multiple sclerosis. Method: immunoSEQ multiplex PCR; TCRdb's copy keeps in-frame clones and lacks some. Among approximately 69,000 clones listed, over 85% were seen once. The CDR3 is 14 amino acids. Germline V lookup: CDR1 KGHSH, CDR2 LQKENI. The V and J ends lost 3 bases and 9 bases respectively, with 14 bases between them. This clone was detected once. The J gene is TRBJ2-2, the V gene TRBV18; D remains ambiguous. The sequence derives from a female donor in good health, enrolled as a control in a pregnancy study. Sequencing used peripheral blood, obtained in the second trimester of pregnancy. CDR3 DNA sequence: TGTGCCAGCTCACCTACTAATACTGGCCGGGAGCTGTTTTTT. The encoded protein is CASSPTNTGRELFF.